Given below is one T cell receptor (beta chain) in context. No antigen is known for it. A read error is likely here: a far larger clone is one base away. The sample originates from a study of cytomegalovirus exposure and HLA in healthy donors (dated by TCRdb to 2016 to 2017). Study-level background: An earlier analysis of roughly 500 of the donors reported 250 to 350 Gb of sequence data and approximately 120 million unique TCR beta sequences obtained from 150 million to 200 million T cells. Roughly 300 gigabases of sequencing data and tens of millions of unique TCR sequences were included in an early release covering roughly 600 HLA-typed donors. Of the 398 genotyped donors, 65% to 90% were placed in the genetic ancestry cluster associated with self-reported Caucasian donors. The study was designed to test whether signatures of past pathogen exposure could be identified by cataloging public T cell receptors. The study profiled the T cell repertoires of 666 subjects by immunosequencing and related them to cytomegalovirus serostatus. Besides the first cohort of approximately 670 subjects, a separate validation cohort made up of 90 to 150 different subjects was used. High-throughput TCR immunosequencing, statistical association of individual TCRs with disease status, and machine learning were combined to predict cytomegalovirus infection status. In a later analysis, previously published TCR beta repertoires from 600 to 850 donors were re-analyzed and high-resolution HLA genotyping was added so that TCR occurrence patterns could be studied. Rather than using new phenotypic data, the later analysis identified candidate immune exposures from TCR beta sequences and from how often those sequences occurred across donors. An earlier analysis of around 540 of the donors applied high-throughput TCR beta sequencing to assess whether each TCR beta V gene segment acted as functional or pseudogenic. Donor age, sex, ethnicity and CMV serostatus were compiled together with the repertoire data. In a later genetic analysis, genome-wide SNP genotypes for 398 of the 666 donors were used, and that subset was treated as a discovery cohort. Every repertoire in the discovery cohort had been generated on one and the same sequencing platform. HLA typing covered class I and class II loci at four-digit resolution. The number of typed donors differed by locus: about 629-640 for A, B, C, DRB1 and DQB1; 500 to 550 for DQA1; 600 to 610 for DPA1; and about 450 for DPB1. Four to six DR-DQ haplotypes were handled as single units for association and clustering because linkage in the cohort was strong. Among 300 to 450 genotyped donors of the cohort, an average of 235,054 unique TCR beta nucleotide sequences were sequenced per donor, roughly 20% of them non-productive. Beyond this particular receptor, the publication reports: Presence/absence analyses assumed roughly uniform sequencing depth across donors, an assumption that may not hold. In a later genetic analysis, fewer N-insertions in productive TCRs were reported among donors in an Asian-associated ancestry cluster than the roughly 640-donor mean. At a false discovery rate of 0.05, a later analysis linked some 18,000 TCR beta sequences to specific HLA alleles. The classifier was reported to diagnose cytomegalovirus status with high specificity and sensitivity in both the original and validation cohorts. In a later analysis, most CMV-associated TCR beta chains were found to appear HLA-restricted, with HLA associations seemingly driven largely by CMV exposure. Some IMGT-functional V segments, including TRBV6-2 and TRBV6-3, could not be distinguished by the 87-base-pair reads and were therefore excluded. In an earlier analysis of 587 of the donors, most TCR beta V segments appeared in productive rearrangements about 87% or about 30% of the time, broadly matching IMGT annotations. Compared with equally common non-associated chains, HLA-associated TCR beta chains in a later analysis were more clonally expanded and had lower generation probabilities. Because HLA typing was missing for some donors at each locus, association tests included only the typed subset. Because counts were too low, some 17 rarely observed V segments, including chromosome 9 orphons, were left out of the earlier analysis of 587 of the donors. A later analysis found that TCR association rates varied across HLA loci, with DRB1 alleles showing the most associated TCRs and HLA-C alleles the fewest. In a later genetic analysis, a missense DCLRE1C variant was associated with V-gene and J-gene trimming of TCR beta chains, and the association was replicated in an independent cohort. A further reported finding was that TCR beta sequences accurately predicted the HLA-A and HLA-B alleles for most subjects in the first cohort. A few of the identified cytomegalovirus-associated TCR beta chains were confirmed in vitro to be specific for cytomegalovirus antigens. The cohort was sequenced for TCR beta chains only, and without alpha or paired-chain data the features that could be detected were limited. Correlated functional status among segregating V segments might reflect linkage disequilibrium, but an unknown experimental factor could not be ruled out. The study gave a list of 150 to 200 TCR beta chains associated with cytomegalovirus. For the cohort, immune exposure information was limited to CMV serostatus. The authors suggested that the approach could potentially be generalized to other disease states and immunological phenotypes. The sequencing pipeline was judged likely to have produced a cluster of highly shared sequence variants as a technical artifact. According to a later analysis, parvovirus B19, influenza, CMV and Epstein-Barr virus appeared linked to several top co-occurrence clusters. Strong co-occurrence of HLA alleles, especially DR and DQ, made assigning TCR associations to individual alleles difficult. While some public TCRs were present in many individuals, most TCR sequences turned up only very rarely across donors.

Library construction relied on the immunoSEQ multiplex PCR assay. For the multiplex PCR, a mixture combining 60 forward primers for TCR Vbeta segments and 13 reverse primers for TCR Jbeta segments was used. Amplification of the CDR3 region of rearranged TCR beta genes was performed with a multiplex PCR assay on genomic DNA. Amplified TCR beta libraries were sequenced as 87-base-pair reads on the Illumina HiSeq System. The published analysis was carried out like this. A later analysis tallied 75 million to 85 million unique TCR beta chains across the 666 repertoires, and around 10 million of those chains were shared by two or more donors. Raw reads were error-corrected and collapsed into unique sequences by a nearest-neighbor algorithm in which closely related sequences were merged to remove PCR and sequencing errors. V, D and J gene segments were assigned by aligning CDR3 sequences to IMGT reference sequences. For a sequence to be retained, a match of at least six nucleotides was required to both a V gene segment and a J gene segment. A rearrangement was called productive if the CDR3 had no stop codons and remained in frame with V and J, and every other rearrangement was called non-productive. Following IMGT convention, CDR3 was defined as the stretch from the second conserved V-encoded cysteine up to the conserved J-encoded phenylalanine. The earlier analysis of about 620 of the donors excluded sequences that lacked an unambiguous match to a single V gene segment. In an earlier analysis of several hundred of the donors, V segments were called functional above 56.7% productive rearrangements and were called segregating when the between-donor standard deviation exceeded 5%. A statistical classification framework was built for diagnosing cytomegalovirus status from the catalog of TCR beta chain sequences. A later analysis assigned V and J genes by comparing TCR nucleotide sequences with IMGT/GENE-DB human TR gene sequences. Using the TCRdist pipeline, a later analysis assigned CDR3 sequences along with most-parsimonious VDJ recombination scenarios. A later analysis defined each TCR beta chain by its CDR3 amino acid sequence plus V-gene family, and excluded reads lacking a unique V-gene family. As a way to deal with suspected cross-contamination and a sequencing artifact, a later analysis dropped nearly 600 nucleotide sequences that were highly shared and had low generation probability. In a later analysis, a clonal expansion index for each public chain was calculated from normalized within-repertoire ranks of inferred template counts. In a later analysis, generation probabilities were computed using a VDJ recombination model fitted to out-of-frame rearrangements, and the results were checked against IGoR. A later analysis scored TCR-TCR, TCR-HLA and TCR-CMV co-occurrence with hypergeometric tests, applying a repertoire-size bias correction to TCR pairs. In a later analysis, false discovery rates were estimated by permuting HLA or CMV assignments 20 times. In a later analysis, co-occurring TCRs were grouped using DBSCAN, and TCRdist sequence similarity was added for clustering within HLA-allele-positive subsets. Repertoires with fewer than 30,000 or more than 120,000 public chains were left out of co-occurrence clustering, as were about five repertoires with anomalous nucleotide sharing. Drawn from immuneACCESS, this table holds only the in-frame rearrangements with V and J called that TCRdb kept. Clones are partly lost; checked studies trace under half to an unresolved V gene and leave the rest unexplained. V and J calls and clone size are those listed in that table; D and trimming were worked out from the DNA. This sample is represented by roughly 120,000 clones; 8.5% to 10% of them were singletons. The ten largest account for about 5.5% of the sample.

The germline V gene supplies CDR1 LGHNA and CDR2 YNFKEQ. The V end loses 1 base and the J end loses 0 bases, and a stretch of 6 bases separates them. From cysteine to phenylalanine, the CDR3 is 14 amino acids long. Of all the DNA, just the CDR3 is kept, 42 bases in frame from base 1. The cohort consisted of hundreds of healthy bone marrow donors. At the time of sampling, every cohort member was nominally healthy, though immune exposures that went unrecorded were likely present. The donor tested CMV seronegative and was one of the 352 seronegative cohort members. Every donor gave a peripheral blood sample, and the peripheral blood mononuclear cells from that sample were used for TCR beta sequencing. Genomic DNA extraction from the blood cell samples was performed with the Qiagen DNeasy Blood Extraction Kit.

Recombination linked TRBV4-2 to TRBJ1-1; the D gene identity is not certain. Sequenced material: PBMCs. This receptor was identified in a man aged 35 to 55 in good health and CMV-seronegative. The sequenced DNA is TGTGCCAGCAGCCAAGGGAGACTGAACACTGAAGCTTTCTTT. Its protein product is CASSQGRLNTEAFF.